Listed here are 25 T cell receptor beta chains from one sample, sequenced in a study of blood T cell repertoires in COVID-19. Repertoires were generated with immunoSEQ multiplex PCR, while TCRdb's copy carries only in-frame clones and drops some. Among 150,000 to 200,000 clones listed, roughly nine tenths were seen once. Sequencing was carried out using peripheral blood. The receptors derive from a human donor in a cohort sampled during active COVID-19.

The chain has TRBV10-3 and TRBJ2-3, with a weak D call TRBD1 (5 bases). Germline CDR1 is ENHRY and CDR2 is SYGVKD. The V and J ends lost 1 base and 5 bases respectively, with 13 bases between them. The CDR3 is made up of 15 amino acids. The DNA for the CDR3 is TGTGCCATCAGTGAGTATAGTACCCAGGGAGATACGCAGTATTTT. The encoded protein is CAISEYSTQGDTQYF.

This rearrangement joins TRBV11-3 to TRBJ2-2; TRBD1 is a possible D gene (5 bases). Germline V gives CDR1 SGHNT, CDR2 YENEEA. This CDR3 region has 15 residues. V was shortened by 2 bases and J by 4 bases, with 11 bases between the two germline ends. CDR3 coding DNA: TGTGCCAGCAGCTTAAGTCAGGGCGGCACCGGGGAGCTGTTTTTT. Translating gives CASSLSQGGTGELFF.

This chain connects TRBV2 to TRBJ1-3, with TRBD1 as a possible D gene (6 bases). V lost 3 bases and J lost 0, with 12 bases in between. The CDR3 has 16 residues. Germline lookup yields CDR1 SNHLY and CDR2 FYNNEI. CDR3 nucleotide sequence: TGTGCCAGCAGTGAGCAGGGGCCACACTCTGGAAACACCATATATTTT. This codes for CASSEQGPHSGNTIYF. Full variable domain (outside the CDR3, taken from reference TRBV2 and TRBJ1-3): EPEVTQTPSHQVTQMGQEVILRCVPISNHLYFYWYRQILGQKVEFLVSFYNNEISEKSEIFDDQFSVERPDGSNFTLKIRSTKLEDSAMYFCASSEQGPHSGNTIYFGEGSWLTVV.

Points on this clone: Other nucleotide sequences from this sample produce the same CDR3. This chain uses TRBV4-2 with TRBJ2-7, with 9 bases matching TRBD1. CDR1 is LGHNA, CDR2 YNFKEQ, per germline. The length of the CDR3 is 14 residues. Trimming at V came to 0 bases and at J to 3 bases, leaving 0 bases not matched to a gene. Here the CDR3 DNA reads TGTGCCAGCAGCCAAGAGGGACAGGGCTACGAGCAGTACTTC. Translation: CASSQEGQGYEQYF.

This rearrangement joins TRBV6-4 to TRBJ1-5, with TRBD1 matching 8 bases. The CDR3 totals 18 residues. CDR1 MRHNA and CDR2 SNTAGT come from the germline V gene. V was clipped by 8 bases and J by 3 bases; unmatched bases: 18. The CDR3 nucleotides read TGTGCCAGCTATAGTAACCCGGACAGGGAGGGCCACAATCAGCCCCAGCATTTT. Its protein product is CASYSNPDREGHNQPQHF.

The V call is TRBV18, the J call TRBJ2-7; 9 bases align to TRBD1. The J segment lost 6 bases and the V segment lost 3 bases, leaving 3 bases of the junction unmatched. Germline V CDR1 and CDR2: KGHSH, LQKENI. The CDR3 covers 13 residues. CDR3 DNA sequence: TGTGCCAGCTCACCTGGGACAGGGAGCGAGCAGTACTTC. Translation gives CASSPGTGSEQYF.

The CDR3 loop is CASSQEKGWGEKLFF. The CDR3 DNA reads as TGTGCCAGCAGCCAAGAAAAGGGGTGGGGTGAAAAACTGTTTTTT. This sequence joins TRBV4-2 and TRBJ1-4, with TRBD1 as a possible D gene (5 bases). The CDR3 is 15 residues long. V was pared by 0 bases and J by 7 bases, with 12 bases between. Germline V gives CDR1 LGHNA, CDR2 YNFKEQ.

The chain links TRBV28 to TRBJ2-7, with D tentatively TRBD1 (5 bases). V dropped 5 bases and J dropped 4 bases, with 21 bases sitting between them. Germline CDR1 reads MDHEN; CDR2 reads SYDVKM. This CDR3 has 16 amino acids. The DNA of the CDR3 is TGTGCCAGCAGTCCTCAGGGCCATACCGATAGATACGAGCAGTACTTC. Translated, it gives CASSPQGHTDRYEQYF.

The chain carries TRBV28 and TRBJ1-1; TRBD1 might be the D (5 bases). V was shortened by 7 bases and J by 4 bases, with 16 bases between the two germline ends. Germline V gives CDR1 MDHEN, CDR2 SYDVKM. This CDR3 spans 14 amino acids. This chain's CDR3 is CASTLQRGGTEAFF. The CDR3 bases are TGTGCCAGCACCCTGCAGCGGGGGGGCACTGAAGCTTTCTTT.

The rearrangement uses TRBV7-9 and TRBJ2-3, with D unclear. The germline CDR1 and CDR2 sequences are SEHNR and FQNEAQ (reference sequence). This CDR3 region has 18 residues. The V gene lost 3 bases and the J gene lost 2 bases, with 21 bases spanning the gap. CDR3 in DNA: TGTGCCAGCAGCTTTTTAAGTCTAGGAGCAGCCCCCACAGATACGCAGTATTTT. Residues: CASSFLSLGAAPTDTQYF.

This sequence joins TRBV5-1 and TRBJ2-7, with D possibly matching TRBD1 (5 bases). V lost 3 bases and J lost 0, with 10 bases in between. This CDR3 has 14 amino acids. Germline assignment: CDR1 SGHRS and CDR2 YFSETQ. The CDR3 coding sequence is TGCGCCAGCAGCTCAATGGGGCCCTCCTACGAGCAGTACTTC. This codes for CASSSMGPSYEQYF.

The J gene is TRBJ2-7, the V gene TRBV5-4; 7 bases map to TRBD2. This CDR3 contains 15 residues. Germline V gene sequence: CDR1 SGHNT, CDR2 YYREEE (reference sequence). Trimming at V came to 4 bases and at J to 0 bases, leaving 7 bases not matched to a gene. The CDR3 spells CASSRPRGSSYEQYF. CDR3 sequence (DNA): TGTGCCAGCAGCCGGCCCCGCGGGAGCTCCTACGAGCAGTACTTC.

This clone was seen a single time. The rearrangement uses TRBV6-5 and TRBJ1-6, with TRBD1 matching over 9 bases. This CDR3 spans 15 amino acids. CDR1 is MNHEY and CDR2 is SVGAGI in the germline V gene. V gave up 2 bases and J gave up 9 bases; unmatched junction bases: 5. Here the CDR3 reads CASSYTTGGGSPLHF. Written as DNA, the CDR3 is TGTGCCAGCAGTTACACAACAGGGGGCGGTTCACCCCTCCACTTT.

This chain links TRBV7-9 with TRBJ1-4; D is perhaps TRBD1 (5 bases). Germline assignment: CDR1 SEHNR and CDR2 FQNEAQ (reference sequence). The CDR3 loop spans 14 amino acids. The V end was cut by 3 bases, the J end by 4 bases, with 9 bases between. CDR3 DNA sequence: TGTGCCAGCAGCTTGGGCCAGGGTAATGAAAAACTGTTTTTT. Encoded protein: CASSLGQGNEKLFF.

The chain uses TRBV24-1 and TRBJ2-3, with TRBD2 identical over 8 bases. This CDR3 has 17 amino acids. V gave up 1 base and J gave up 0 bases; unmatched junction bases: 5. Germline V gene sequence: CDR1 KGHDR, CDR2 SFDVKD. CDR3 amino acids: CATSDFYPSGSTDTQYF. The CDR3 nucleotides are TGTGCCACCAGTGATTTTTATCCTAGCGGGAGCACAGATACGCAGTATTTT.

The genes are TRBV5-1 and TRBJ2-1; 7 bases are a match to TRBD1. The CDR3 loop spans 16 amino acids. Trimming took 1 base from V and 9 from J; bases not matched to a gene: 13. The germline V gene has CDR1 SGHRS and CDR2 YFSETQ. The chain's CDR3 is CASSLSETGPQSEQFF. Written as DNA, the CDR3 is TGCGCCAGCAGCTTGTCCGAGACAGGGCCACAGAGTGAGCAGTTCTTC.

The rearrangement joins TRBV19 to TRBJ2-1; 12 nucleotides match TRBD2. CDR1 is LNHDA, CDR2 SQIVND, per germline (reference sequence). Trimming removed 2 bases from V and 0 bases from J; junction bases left unmatched: 5. This CDR3 contains 18 residues. CDR3 residues: CASSILAGGGSSYNEQFF. The CDR3 bases are TGTGCCAGTAGTATACTAGCGGGAGGGGGAAGCTCCTACAATGAGCAGTTCTTC.

The CDR3 bases are TGTGCCAGCAGCGTCGGGGTTACCTACGAGCAGTACTTC. Protein: CASSVGVTYEQYF. The chain carries TRBV9 and TRBJ2-7, with D possibly matching TRBD2 (5 bases). The CDR3 is 13 amino acids. Germline CDR1 SGDLS, CDR2 YYNGEE. Between the trimmed V and J ends, which lost 2 bases and 2 bases, there was a span of 8 bases.

The chain links TRBV11-2 to TRBJ2-1; 11 bases align to TRBD2. Germline V gene sequence: CDR1 SGHAT, CDR2 FQNNGV. V shed 4 bases, J shed 6 bases, and the junction held 8 bases outside the gene matches. This CDR3 is 16 amino acids long. CDR3 sequence (DNA): TGTGCCAGCAGCTCCGTAACTAGCGGGAGAGGCAATGAGCAGTTCTTC. Amino acid sequence: CASSSVTSGRGNEQFF.

This chain joins TRBV4-1 and TRBJ2-7; 9 bases match TRBD2. Germline-derived CDR1 and CDR2 are MGHRA and YSYEKL. J gave up 5 bases and V 1 base, and 9 bases lay outside the gene matches. This CDR3 contains 16 residues. CDR3 sequence (DNA): TGCGCCAGCAGCCAAGTTCGCGCTAGCGGGGACCACGAGCAGTACTTC. As protein: CASSQVRASGDHEQYF.

The chain recombines TRBV6-2 or TRBV6-3 with TRBJ2-7; D is possibly TRBD1 (5 bases). The length of the CDR3 is 16 residues. CDR1 and CDR2 from the germline V gene are MNHEY and SVGEGT. Trimming removed 6 bases at V and 0 bases at J, with 18 bases between. CDR3 region: CASSAPGFRSSYEQYF. DNA of the CDR3: TGTGCCAGCAGCGCCCCAGGGTTCCGGAGCTCCTACGAGCAGTACTTC.

This chain uses TRBV11-3 with TRBJ1-1; D may be TRBD1 (5 bases). The CDR3 runs 13 residues. The germline V and J ends were trimmed by 4 bases and 4 bases, with 10 bases remaining between them. Looked up from germline, CDR1 is SGHNT and CDR2 is YENEEA. This chain's CDR3 is CASSSRQSTEAFF. The CDR3 coding sequence is TGTGCCAGCAGCTCCCGACAGTCCACTGAAGCTTTCTTT.

V and J are TRBV4-1 and TRBJ2-2; the match to TRBD1 covers 9 bases. The CDR3 covers 15 residues. The V gene end was trimmed by 3 bases and the J gene end by 7 bases; junction bases not matched to a gene: 6. From germline, CDR1 is MGHRA and CDR2 YSYEKL. In DNA, the CDR3 is TGCGCCAGCAGCCAGGGGGACAGGGTGGACGGGGAGCTGTTTTTT. The encoded protein is CASSQGDRVDGELFF.

Note on this clone: This sample includes further DNA sequences coding for the same CDR3. The rearrangement uses TRBV6-5 and TRBJ1-1; a weak D match, TRBD1 (6 bases). Germline V gives CDR1 MNHEY, CDR2 SVGAGI. The CDR3 has 13 amino acids. Trimming stripped 6 bases from V and 0 bases from J, with 8 bases between. The CDR3: CASRGQMNTEAFF. Written as DNA, the CDR3 is TGTGCCAGCAGAGGACAGATGAACACTGAAGCTTTCTTT.

V and J are TRBV29-1 and TRBJ1-3; D might be TRBD1 (5 bases). In germline, CDR1 is SQVTM, CDR2 ANQGSEA. Trimming took off 1 base at V and 2 bases at J, with 6 bases between the two ends. There are 13 residues in the CDR3. The DNA of the CDR3 is TGCAGCGTTGAAGCAGGGACTGGAAACACCATATATTTT. Amino acid sequence: CSVEAGTGNTIYF.